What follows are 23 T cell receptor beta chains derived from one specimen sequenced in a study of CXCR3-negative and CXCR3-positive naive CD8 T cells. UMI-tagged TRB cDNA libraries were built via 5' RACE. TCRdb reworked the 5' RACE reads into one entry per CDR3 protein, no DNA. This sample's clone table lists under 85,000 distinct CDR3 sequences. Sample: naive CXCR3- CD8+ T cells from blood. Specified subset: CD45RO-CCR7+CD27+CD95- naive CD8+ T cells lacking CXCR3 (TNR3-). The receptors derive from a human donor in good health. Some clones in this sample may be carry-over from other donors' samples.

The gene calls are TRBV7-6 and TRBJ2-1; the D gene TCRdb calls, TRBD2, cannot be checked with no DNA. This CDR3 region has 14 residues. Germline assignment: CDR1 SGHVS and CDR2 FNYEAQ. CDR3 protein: CASSLGEETGEQFF.

This CDR3 is CASSARPDQETQYF. This chain joins TRBV9 and TRBJ2-5. CDR1 and CDR2 from the germline V gene are SGDLS and YYNGEE. The CDR3 sequence is 14 residues long. Full variable domain (missing parts from reference TRBV9 and TRBJ2-5): DSGVTQTPKHLITATGQRVTLRCSPRSGDLSVYWYQQSLDQGLQFLIQYYNGEERAKGNILERFSAQQFPDLHSELNLSSLELGDSALYFCASSARPDQETQYFGPGTRLLVL.

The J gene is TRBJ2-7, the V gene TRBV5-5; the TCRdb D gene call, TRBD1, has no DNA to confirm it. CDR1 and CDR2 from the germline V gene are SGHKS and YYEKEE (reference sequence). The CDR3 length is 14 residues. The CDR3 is CASSAPGRTYEQYF.

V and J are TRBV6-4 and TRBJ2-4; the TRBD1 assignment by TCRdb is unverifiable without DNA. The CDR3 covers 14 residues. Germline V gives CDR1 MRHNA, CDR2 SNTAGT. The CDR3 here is CASSVLKQGNIQYF.

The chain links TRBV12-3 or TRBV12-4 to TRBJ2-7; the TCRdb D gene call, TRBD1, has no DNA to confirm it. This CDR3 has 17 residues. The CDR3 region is CASSFSQDRGPSYEQYF.

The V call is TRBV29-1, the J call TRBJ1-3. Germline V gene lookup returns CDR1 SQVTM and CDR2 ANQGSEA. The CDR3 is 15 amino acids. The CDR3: CSVEDRMGIGNTIYF. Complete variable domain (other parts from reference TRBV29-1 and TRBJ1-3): SAVISQKPSRDICQRGTSLTIQCQVDSQVTMMFWYRQQPGQSLTLIATANQGSEATYESGFVIDKFPISRPNLTFSTLTVSNMSPEDSSIYLCSVEDRMGIGNTIYFGEGSWLTVV.

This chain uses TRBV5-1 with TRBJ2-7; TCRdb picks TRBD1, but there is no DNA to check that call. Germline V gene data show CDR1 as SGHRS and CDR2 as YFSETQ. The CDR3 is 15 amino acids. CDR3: CASSLFQGLSYEQYF.

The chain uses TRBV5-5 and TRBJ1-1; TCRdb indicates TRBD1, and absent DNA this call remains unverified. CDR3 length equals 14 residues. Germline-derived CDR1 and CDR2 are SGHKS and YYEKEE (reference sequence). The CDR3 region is CASSSGTGSSEAFF.

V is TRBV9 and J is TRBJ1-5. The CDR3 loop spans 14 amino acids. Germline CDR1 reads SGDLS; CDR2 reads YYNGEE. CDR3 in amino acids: CASSVGTGNQPQHF.

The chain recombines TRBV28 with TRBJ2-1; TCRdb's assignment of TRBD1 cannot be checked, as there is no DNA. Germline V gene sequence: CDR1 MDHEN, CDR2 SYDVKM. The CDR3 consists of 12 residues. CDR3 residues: CASSWGANEQFF.

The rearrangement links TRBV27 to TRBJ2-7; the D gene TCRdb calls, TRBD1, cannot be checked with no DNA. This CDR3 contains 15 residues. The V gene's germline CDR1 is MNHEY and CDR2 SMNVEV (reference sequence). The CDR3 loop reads CASSPDRDRSYEQYF.

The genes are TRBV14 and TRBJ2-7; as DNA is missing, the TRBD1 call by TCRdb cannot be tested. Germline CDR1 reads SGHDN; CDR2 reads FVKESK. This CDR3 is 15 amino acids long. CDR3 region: CASTHPEGVVYEQYF.

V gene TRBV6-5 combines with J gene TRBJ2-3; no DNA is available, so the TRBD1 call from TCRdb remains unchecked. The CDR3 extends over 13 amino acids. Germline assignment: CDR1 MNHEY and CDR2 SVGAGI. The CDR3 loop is CASGTRDSDTQYF.

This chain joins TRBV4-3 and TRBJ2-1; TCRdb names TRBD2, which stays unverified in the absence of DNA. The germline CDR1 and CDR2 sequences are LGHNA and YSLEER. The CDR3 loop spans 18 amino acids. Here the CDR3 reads CASSQGSGLANSYNEQFF.

Here the CDR3 reads CASSLAGYTGYTF. The genes are TRBV5-1 and TRBJ1-2. From germline, CDR1 is SGHRS and CDR2 YFSETQ. This CDR3 is built from 13 residues.

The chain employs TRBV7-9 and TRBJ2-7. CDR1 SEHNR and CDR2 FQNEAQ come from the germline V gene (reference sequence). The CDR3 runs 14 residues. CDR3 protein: CASSLVTVRHEQYF.

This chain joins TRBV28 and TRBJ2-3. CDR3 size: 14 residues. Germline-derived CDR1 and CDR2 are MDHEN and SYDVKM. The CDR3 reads CASSLVPGTDTQYF.

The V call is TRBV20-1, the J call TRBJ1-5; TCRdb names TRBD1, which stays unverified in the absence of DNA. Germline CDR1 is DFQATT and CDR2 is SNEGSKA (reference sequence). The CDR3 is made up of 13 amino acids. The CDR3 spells CSARGPGVQPQHF.

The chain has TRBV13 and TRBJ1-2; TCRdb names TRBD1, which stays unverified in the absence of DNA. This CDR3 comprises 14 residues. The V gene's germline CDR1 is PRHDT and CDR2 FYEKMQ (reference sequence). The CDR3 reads CASSFGRGVDGYTF.

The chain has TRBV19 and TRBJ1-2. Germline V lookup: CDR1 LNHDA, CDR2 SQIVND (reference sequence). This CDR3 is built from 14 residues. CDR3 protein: CASSDGRKTYGYTF. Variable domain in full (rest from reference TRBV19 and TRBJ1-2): DGGITQSPKYLFRKEGQNVTLSCEQNLNHDAMYWYRQDPGQGLRLIYYSQIVNDFQKGDIAEGYSVSREKKESFPLTVTSAQKNPTAFYLCASSDGRKTYGYTFGSGTRLTVV.

CDR3 residues: CASAVAVGGMNTEAFF. This chain links TRBV9 with TRBJ1-1; no DNA is available, so the TRBD1 call from TCRdb remains unchecked. The CDR3 contains 16 residues. Germline loops: CDR1 SGDLS, CDR2 YYNGEE. Drawing the rest from reference TRBV9 and TRBJ1-1, the complete variable domain is DSGVTQTPKHLITATGQRVTLRCSPRSGDLSVYWYQQSLDQGLQFLIQYYNGEERAKGNILERFSAQQFPDLHSELNLSSLELGDSALYFCASAVAVGGMNTEAFFGQGTRLTVV.

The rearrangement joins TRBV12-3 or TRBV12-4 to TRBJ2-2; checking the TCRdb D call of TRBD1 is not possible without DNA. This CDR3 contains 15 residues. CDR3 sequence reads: CASSLASPPTGELFF.

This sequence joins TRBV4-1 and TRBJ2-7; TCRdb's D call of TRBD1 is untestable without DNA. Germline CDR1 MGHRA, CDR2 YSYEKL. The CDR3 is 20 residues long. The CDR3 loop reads CASSHPAFVLGGTPLYEQYF.